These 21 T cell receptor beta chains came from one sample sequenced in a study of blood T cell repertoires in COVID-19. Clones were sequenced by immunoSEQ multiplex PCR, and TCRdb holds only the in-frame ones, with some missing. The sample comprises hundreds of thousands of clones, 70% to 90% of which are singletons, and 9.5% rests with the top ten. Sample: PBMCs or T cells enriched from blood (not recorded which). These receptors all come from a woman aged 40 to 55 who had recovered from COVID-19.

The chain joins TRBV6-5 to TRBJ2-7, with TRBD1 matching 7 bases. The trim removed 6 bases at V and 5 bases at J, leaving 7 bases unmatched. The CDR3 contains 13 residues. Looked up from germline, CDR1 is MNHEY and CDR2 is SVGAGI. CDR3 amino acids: CASRATGVHEQYF. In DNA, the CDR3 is TGTGCCAGCAGAGCTACAGGGGTCCACGAGCAGTACTTC.

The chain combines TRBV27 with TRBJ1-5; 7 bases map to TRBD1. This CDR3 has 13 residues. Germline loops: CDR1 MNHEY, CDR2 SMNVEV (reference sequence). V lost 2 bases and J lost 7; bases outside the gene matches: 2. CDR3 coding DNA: TGTGCCAGCAGTTTAAAGGGGGCACAGCCCCAGCATTTT. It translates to CASSLKGAQPQHF.

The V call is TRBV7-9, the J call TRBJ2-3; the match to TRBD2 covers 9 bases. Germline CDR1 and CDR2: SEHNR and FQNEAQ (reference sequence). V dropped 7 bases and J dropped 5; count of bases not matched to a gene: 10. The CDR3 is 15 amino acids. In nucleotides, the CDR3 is TGTGCCAGCAACCAGGCTAGTAGCGGGGGAGATACGCAGTATTTT. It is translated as CASNQASSGGDTQYF.

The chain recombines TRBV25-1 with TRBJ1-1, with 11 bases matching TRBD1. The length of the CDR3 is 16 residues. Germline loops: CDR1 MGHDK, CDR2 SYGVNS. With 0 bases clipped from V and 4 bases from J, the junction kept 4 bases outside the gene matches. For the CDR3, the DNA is TGTGCCAGCAGTGAATACCCGGACAGGGGGCTCACTGAAGCTTTCTTT. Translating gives CASSEYPDRGLTEAFF.

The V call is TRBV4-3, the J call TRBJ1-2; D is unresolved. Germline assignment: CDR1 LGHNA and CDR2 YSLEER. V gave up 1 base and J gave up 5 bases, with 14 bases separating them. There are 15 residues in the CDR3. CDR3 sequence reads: CASSQGQAAGYGYTF. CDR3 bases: TGCGCCAGCAGCCAAGGGCAGGCGGCGGGGTATGGCTACACCTTC.

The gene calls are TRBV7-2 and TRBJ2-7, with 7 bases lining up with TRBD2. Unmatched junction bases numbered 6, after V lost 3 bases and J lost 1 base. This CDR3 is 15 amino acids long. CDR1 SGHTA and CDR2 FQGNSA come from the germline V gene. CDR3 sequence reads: CASSFSERGSYEQYF. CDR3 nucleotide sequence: TGTGCCAGCAGCTTTAGCGAGCGGGGTTCCTACGAGCAGTACTTC.

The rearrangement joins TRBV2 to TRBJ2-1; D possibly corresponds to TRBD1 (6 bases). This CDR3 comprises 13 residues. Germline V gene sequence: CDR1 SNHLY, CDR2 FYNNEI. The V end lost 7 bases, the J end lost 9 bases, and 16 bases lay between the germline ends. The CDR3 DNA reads TGTGCCAGCATACAGGGTCGTTCGGGTGAGCAGTTCTTC. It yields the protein CASIQGRSGEQFF.

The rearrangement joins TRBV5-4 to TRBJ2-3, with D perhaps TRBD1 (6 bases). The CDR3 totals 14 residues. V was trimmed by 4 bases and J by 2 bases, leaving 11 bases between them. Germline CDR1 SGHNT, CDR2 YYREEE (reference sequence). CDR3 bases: TGTGCCAGCAGCCCGGACAGCTTCACAGATACGCAGTATTTT. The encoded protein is CASSPDSFTDTQYF.

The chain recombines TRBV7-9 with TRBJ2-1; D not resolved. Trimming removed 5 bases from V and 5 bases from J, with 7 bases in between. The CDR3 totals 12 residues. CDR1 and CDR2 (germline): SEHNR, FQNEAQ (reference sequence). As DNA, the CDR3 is TGTGCCAGCAGCCTAGGTAACAATGAGCAGTTCTTC. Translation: CASSLGNNEQFF. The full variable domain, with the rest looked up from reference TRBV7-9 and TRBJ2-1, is DTGVSQNPRHKITKRGQNVTFRCDPISEHNRLYWYRQTLGQGPEFLTYFQNEAQLEKSRLLSDRFSAERPKGSFSTLEIQRTEQGDSAMYLCASSLGNNEQFFGPGTRLTVL.

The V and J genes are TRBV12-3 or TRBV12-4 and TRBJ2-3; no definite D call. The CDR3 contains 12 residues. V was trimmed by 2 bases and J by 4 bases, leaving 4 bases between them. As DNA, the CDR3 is TGTGCCAGCAGTTTACCTGCAGATACGCAGTATTTT. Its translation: CASSLPADTQYF.

CDR3: CASSQDGQGASYNEQFF. The CDR3 nucleotides are TGCGCCAGCAGCCAAGATGGGCAGGGGGCGTCCTACAATGAGCAGTTCTTC. The chain carries TRBV4-3 and TRBJ2-1; 8 bases agree with TRBD1. V lost 0 bases to trimming and J lost 1 base; unmatched junction nucleotides: 5. Looked up from germline, CDR1 is LGHNA and CDR2 is YSLEER. The CDR3 covers 17 residues.

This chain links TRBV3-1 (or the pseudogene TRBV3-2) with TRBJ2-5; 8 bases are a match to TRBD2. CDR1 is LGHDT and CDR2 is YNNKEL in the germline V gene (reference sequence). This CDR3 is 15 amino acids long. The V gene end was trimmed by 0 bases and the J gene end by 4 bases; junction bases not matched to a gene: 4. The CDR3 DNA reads TGTGCCAGCAGCCAAGATCTTCTAGCGGGAGAGACCCAGTACTTC. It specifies CASSQDLLAGETQYF.

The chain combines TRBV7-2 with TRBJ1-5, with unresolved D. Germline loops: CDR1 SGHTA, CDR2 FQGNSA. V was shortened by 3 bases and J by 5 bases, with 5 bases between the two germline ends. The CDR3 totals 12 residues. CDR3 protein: CASSFPDQPQHF. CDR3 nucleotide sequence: TGTGCCAGCAGCTTCCCAGATCAGCCCCAGCATTTT.

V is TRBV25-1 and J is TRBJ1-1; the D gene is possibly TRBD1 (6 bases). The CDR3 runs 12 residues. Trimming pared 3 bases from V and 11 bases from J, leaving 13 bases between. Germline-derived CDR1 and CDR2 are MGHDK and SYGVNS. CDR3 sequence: CASSDAGVRAFF. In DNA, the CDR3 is TGTGCCAGCAGTGATGCAGGGGTCCGGGCTTTCTTT.

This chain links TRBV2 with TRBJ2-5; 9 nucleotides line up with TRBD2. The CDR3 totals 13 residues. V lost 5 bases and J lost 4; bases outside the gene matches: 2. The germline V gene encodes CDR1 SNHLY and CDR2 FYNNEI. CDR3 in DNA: TGTGCCAGCAGTCAACTAGCGGGAGAGACCCAGTACTTC. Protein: CASSQLAGETQYF.

CDR3 sequence reads: CASSRTGNQPQHF. CDR3 in DNA: TGTGCCAGCAGCCGGACAGGGAATCAGCCCCAGCATTTT. The chain uses TRBV7-9 and TRBJ1-5; 8 bases agree with TRBD1. Looked up from germline, CDR1 is SEHNR and CDR2 is FQNEAQ (reference sequence). The CDR3 sequence is 13 residues long. J lost 4 bases, V lost 5 bases, and 1 base had no gene match.

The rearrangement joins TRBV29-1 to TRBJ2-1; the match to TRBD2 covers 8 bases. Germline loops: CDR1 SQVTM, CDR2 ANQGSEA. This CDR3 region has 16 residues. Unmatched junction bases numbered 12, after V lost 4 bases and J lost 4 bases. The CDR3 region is CSVGHPRAGGYNEQFF. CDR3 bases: TGCAGCGTTGGGCACCCTCGGGCGGGGGGTTACAATGAGCAGTTCTTC.

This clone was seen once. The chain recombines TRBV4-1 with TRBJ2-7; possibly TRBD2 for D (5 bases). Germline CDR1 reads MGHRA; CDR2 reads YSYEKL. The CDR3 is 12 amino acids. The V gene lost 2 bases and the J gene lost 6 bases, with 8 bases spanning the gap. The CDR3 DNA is TGCGCCAGCAGCCAAACGGGGTTCGAGCAGTACTTC. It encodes CASSQTGFEQYF.

In DNA form, the CDR3 reads TGTGCCAGCAGTTCGACAGGGGACGATGAGCAGTTCTTC. Translated: CASSSTGDDEQFF. The gene calls are TRBV12-3 or TRBV12-4 and TRBJ2-1; 8 nucleotides agree with TRBD1. The CDR3 spans 13 residues. V was clipped by 4 bases and J by 8 bases; unmatched bases: 4.

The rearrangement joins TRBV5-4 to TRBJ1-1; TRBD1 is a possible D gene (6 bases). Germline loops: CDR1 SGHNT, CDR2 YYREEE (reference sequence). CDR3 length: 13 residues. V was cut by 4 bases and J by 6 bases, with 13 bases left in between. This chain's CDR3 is CASSLPRGAEAFF. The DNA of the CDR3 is TGTGCCAGCAGCCTACCCAGGGGAGCTGAAGCTTTCTTT.

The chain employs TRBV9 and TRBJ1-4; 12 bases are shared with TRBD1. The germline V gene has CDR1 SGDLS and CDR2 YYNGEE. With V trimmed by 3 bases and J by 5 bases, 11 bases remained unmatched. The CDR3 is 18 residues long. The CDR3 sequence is CASSERDRGRGGNEKLFF. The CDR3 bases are TGTGCCAGCAGCGAACGGGACAGGGGGCGCGGAGGCAATGAAAAACTGTTTTTT.